This T cell receptor (beta chain) was captured by sequencing in a study of early T cells in non-severe SARS-CoV-2 infection (dated by TCRdb to the early 2020s). General notes on the study: Because TCR sequencing was done on bulk RNA from unsorted whole blood, the alpha and beta chains could not be paired. Results the study describes overall, beyond this receptor: VDJdb matching was skewed toward anti-spike CD8 responses and likely underestimated virus-specific expansions by missing private and CD4 specificities.

A case-control design nested within a healthcare worker cohort in London, UK, was used, with weekly nasopharyngeal swab PCR tests and blood sampling performed. Between 23 and 31 March 2020, the week of the UK lockdown, healthcare workers were enrolled and then followed up weekly for as long as 16 weeks. The library was generated by 5' RACE. Sequencing took place on a NextSeq 500. The TCR library protocol attached unique molecular identifiers to individual cDNA molecules to correct for sequencing error and PCR bias. Both TCR alpha and beta chains were sequenced, and tight co-correlation was observed between alpha and beta sequence abundances in each sample. The published analysis was carried out like this. Decombinator V4 was used to perform V gene, J gene and CDR3 annotation of TCR sequences. Expanded TCRs were defined as changing significantly between any two time points under a Poisson model with p below 0.0001. TCR abundances were normalised to the total number of TCRs sequenced per sample and were expressed as counts per million. MAIT TCRs were defined by TRAV1-2 paired with TRAJ12, TRAJ20 or TRAJ33, and iNKT TCRs by TRAV10 paired with TRAJ18. VDJdb, accessed 1 November 2021, was searched for CMV, EBV and SARS-CoV-2 annotated TCRs, excluding TCRs annotated for multiple antigens. TCRdb passed the public sequencing reads through fastp at Q25 and MiXCR, retaining productive beta sequences. Each entry merges the rows of one CDR3 protein and shows their most common DNA and genes. None of the V and J calls come from the authors' own analysis; TCRdb made them. The sample table records 80,000 to 100,000 distinct CDR3 sequences; 9.5% to 12% of these occur just once. The ten largest clonotypes hold around 4.3% of the sample.

The CDR3 runs 16 amino acids, cysteine and phenylalanine included. Just CDR3 DNA is preserved here, 48 bases in frame from base 1. Trimming removed 2 bases from V and 6 bases from J; the gene matches leave 7 bases unexplained. Reading the germline V gene (reference sequence) gives CDR1 SGHNT and CDR2 YYREEE. In this sample, this clonotype turned up a few times. Its antigen specificity is not known. No much larger clonotype is one base removed from it; base qualities were not supplied. Sequenced here: whole blood, sampled at baseline. This sequence uses TRBV5-4 and TRBJ2-3, with TRBD2 identical over 12 junction bases. The clonotype comes from an adult who was a healthcare worker with PCR-confirmed SARS-CoV-2 infection or an uninfected control (not recorded which). The nucleotide sequence is TGTGCCAGCAGCTTAACTAGCGGGGGGTCCCCGGATACGCAGTATTTT. The translation is CASSLTSGGSPDTQYF.